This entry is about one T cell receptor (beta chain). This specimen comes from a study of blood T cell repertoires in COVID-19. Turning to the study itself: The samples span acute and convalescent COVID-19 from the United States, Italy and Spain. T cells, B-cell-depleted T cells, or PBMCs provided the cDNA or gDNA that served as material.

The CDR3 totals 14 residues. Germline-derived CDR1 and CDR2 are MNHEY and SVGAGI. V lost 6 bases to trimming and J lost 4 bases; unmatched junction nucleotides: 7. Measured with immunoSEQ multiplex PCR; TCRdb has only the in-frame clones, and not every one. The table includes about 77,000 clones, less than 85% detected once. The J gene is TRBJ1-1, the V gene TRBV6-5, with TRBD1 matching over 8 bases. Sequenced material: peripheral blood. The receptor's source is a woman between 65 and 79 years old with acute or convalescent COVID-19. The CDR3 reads CASRSTGGATEAFF. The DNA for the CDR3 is TGTGCCAGCAGATCCACAGGGGGTGCCACTGAAGCTTTCTTT.